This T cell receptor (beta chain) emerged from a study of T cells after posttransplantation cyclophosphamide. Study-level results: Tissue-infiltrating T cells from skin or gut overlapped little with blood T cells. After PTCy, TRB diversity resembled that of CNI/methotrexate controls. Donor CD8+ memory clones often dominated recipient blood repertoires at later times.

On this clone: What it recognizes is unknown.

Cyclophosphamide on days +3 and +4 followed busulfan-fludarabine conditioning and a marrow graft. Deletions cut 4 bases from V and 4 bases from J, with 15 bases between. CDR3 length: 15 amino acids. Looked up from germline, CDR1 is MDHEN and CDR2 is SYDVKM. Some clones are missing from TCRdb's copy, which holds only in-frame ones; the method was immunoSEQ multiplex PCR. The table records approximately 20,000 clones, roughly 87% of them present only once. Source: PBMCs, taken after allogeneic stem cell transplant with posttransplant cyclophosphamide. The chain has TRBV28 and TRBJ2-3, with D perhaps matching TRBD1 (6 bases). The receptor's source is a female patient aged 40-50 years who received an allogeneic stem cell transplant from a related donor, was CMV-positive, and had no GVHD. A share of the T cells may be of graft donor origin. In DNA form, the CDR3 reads TGTGCCAGCAGTTCACAGGGTAACGGGGCAGATACGCAGTATTTT. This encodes CASSSQGNGADTQYF.